These 3 T cell receptor beta chains came from one sample sequenced in a study of identical twins. TCRdb re-called the 5' RACE reads through MiXCR, storing one row per CDR3 protein. The data contain under 400,000 distinct CDR3 sequences, around 9% of them seen just once; the ten biggest clones take up roughly 9%. Material: naive T cells sorted from blood. These receptors came from a woman in her fifties or sixties in good health.

This clonotype has a handful of counts. V is TRBV4-1 and J is TRBJ2-3; tentative D call: TRBD1 (6 bases). The CDR3 runs to 17 residues. The V gene lost 0 bases and the J gene lost 1 base, with 14 bases spanning the gap. Germline V gene lookup returns CDR1 MGHRA and CDR2 YSYEKL. In DNA, the CDR3 is TGCGCCAGCAGCCAAGATCAAGGGGGTCTCCGCACAGATACGCAGTATTTT. Translated, it gives CASSQDQGGLRTDTQYF.

This clonotype was observed many times. This chain links TRBV5-1 with TRBJ2-1; no definite D call. Trimming took off 3 bases at V and 0 bases at J, with 7 bases between the two ends. Per germline, CDR1 SGHRS and CDR2 YFSETQ. The CDR3 length is 14 residues. CDR3 sequence reads: CASSSSYSYNEQFF. The CDR3 bases are TGCGCCAGCAGCTCCAGCTACTCCTACAATGAGCAGTTCTTC.

The sample holds a few counts of this clonotype. The chain employs TRBV6-5 and TRBJ1-1, with a tentative D call TRBD1 (6 bases). CDR1 and CDR2 from the germline V gene are MNHEY and SVGAGI. V lost 9 bases and J lost 2, with 16 bases in between. This CDR3 has 14 amino acids. The CDR3 DNA follows: TGTGCCAGTACCCGCGGGACACTTAACACTGAAGCTTTCTTT. Translated: CASTRGTLNTEAFF.